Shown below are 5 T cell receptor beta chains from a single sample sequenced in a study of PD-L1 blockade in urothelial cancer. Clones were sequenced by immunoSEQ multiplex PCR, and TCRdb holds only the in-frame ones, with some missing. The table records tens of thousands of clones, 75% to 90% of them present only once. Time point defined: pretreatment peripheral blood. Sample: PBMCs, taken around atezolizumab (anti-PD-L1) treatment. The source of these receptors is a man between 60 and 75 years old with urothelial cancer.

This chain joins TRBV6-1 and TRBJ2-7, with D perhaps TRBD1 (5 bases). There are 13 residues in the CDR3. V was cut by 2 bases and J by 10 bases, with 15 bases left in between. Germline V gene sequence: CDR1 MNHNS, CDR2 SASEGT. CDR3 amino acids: CASSEMVETVQYF. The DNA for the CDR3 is TGTGCCAGCAGTGAAATGGTGGAGACAGTACAGTACTTC.

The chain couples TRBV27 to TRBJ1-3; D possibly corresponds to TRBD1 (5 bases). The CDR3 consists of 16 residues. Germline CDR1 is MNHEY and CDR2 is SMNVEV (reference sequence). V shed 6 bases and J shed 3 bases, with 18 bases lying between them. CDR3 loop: CASSRRGDSFGNTIYF. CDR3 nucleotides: TGTGCCAGCAGCCGGAGGGGAGACTCCTTTGGAAACACCATATATTTT.

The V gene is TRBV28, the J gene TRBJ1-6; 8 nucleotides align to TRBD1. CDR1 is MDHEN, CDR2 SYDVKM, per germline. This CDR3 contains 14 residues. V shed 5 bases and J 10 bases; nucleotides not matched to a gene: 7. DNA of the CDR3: TGTGCCAGCAGTCCCCGGGACAGGACATCACCCCTCCACTTT. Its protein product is CASSPRDRTSPLHF.

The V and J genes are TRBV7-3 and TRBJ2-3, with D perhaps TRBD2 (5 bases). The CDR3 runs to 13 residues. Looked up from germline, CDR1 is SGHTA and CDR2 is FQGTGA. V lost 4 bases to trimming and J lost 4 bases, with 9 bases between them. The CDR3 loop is CASSSGLPDTQYF. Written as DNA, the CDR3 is TGTGCCAGCAGCTCCGGACTGCCAGATACGCAGTATTTT.

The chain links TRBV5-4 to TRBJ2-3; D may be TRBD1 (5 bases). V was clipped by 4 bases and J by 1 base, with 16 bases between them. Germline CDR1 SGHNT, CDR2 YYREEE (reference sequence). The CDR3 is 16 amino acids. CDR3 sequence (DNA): TGTGCCAGCAGCCCATCAGGGCTAGGTCGCACAGATACGCAGTATTTT. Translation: CASSPSGLGRTDTQYF.